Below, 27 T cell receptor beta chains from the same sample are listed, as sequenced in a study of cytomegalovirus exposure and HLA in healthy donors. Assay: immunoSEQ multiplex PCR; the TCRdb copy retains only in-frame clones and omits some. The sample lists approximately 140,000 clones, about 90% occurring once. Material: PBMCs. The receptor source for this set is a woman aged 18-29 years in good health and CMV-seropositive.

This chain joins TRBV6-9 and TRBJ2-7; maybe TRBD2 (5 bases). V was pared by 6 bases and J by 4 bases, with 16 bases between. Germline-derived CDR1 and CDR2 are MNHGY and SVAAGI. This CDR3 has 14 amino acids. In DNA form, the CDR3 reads TGTGCCAGCAGCCCTGGGAGTTTATCGTACGAGCAGTACTTC. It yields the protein CASSPGSLSYEQYF.

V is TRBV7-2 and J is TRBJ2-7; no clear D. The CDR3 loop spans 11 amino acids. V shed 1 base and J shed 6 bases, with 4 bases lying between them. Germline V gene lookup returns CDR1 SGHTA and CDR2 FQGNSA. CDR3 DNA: TGTGCCAGCAGCTTAGTGCGCGAGCAGTACTTC. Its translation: CASSLVREQYF.

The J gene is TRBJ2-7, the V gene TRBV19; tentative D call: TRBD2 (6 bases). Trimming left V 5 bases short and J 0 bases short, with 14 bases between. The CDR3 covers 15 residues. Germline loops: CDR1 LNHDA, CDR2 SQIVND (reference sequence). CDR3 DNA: TGTGCCAGTAGTTTCCTTGGGGGGAGCTCCTACGAGCAGTACTTC. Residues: CASSFLGGSSYEQYF.

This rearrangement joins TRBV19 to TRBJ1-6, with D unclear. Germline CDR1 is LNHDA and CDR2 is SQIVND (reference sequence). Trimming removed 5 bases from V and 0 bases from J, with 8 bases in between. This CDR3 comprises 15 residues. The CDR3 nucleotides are TGTGCCAGTAGTGACACGAGCTCCTATAATTCACCCCTCCACTTT. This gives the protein CASSDTSSYNSPLHF.

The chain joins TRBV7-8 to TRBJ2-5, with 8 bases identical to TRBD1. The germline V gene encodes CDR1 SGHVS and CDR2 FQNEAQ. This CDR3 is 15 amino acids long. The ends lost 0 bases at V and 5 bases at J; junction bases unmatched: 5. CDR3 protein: CASSLARTGRETQYF. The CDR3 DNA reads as TGTGCCAGCAGCTTAGCGCGGACAGGGCGTGAGACCCAGTACTTC.

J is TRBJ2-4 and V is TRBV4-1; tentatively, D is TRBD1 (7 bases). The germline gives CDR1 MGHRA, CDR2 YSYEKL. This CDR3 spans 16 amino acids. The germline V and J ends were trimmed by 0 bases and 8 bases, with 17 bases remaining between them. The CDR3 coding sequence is TGCGCCAGCAGCCAAGATTGGCGGCAGGGGGGATACATTCAGTACTTC. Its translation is CASSQDWRQGGYIQYF.

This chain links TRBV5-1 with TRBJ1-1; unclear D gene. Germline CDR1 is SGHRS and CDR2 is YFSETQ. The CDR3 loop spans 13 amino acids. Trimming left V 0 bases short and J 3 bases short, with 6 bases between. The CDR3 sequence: CASSLDFDTEAFF. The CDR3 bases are TGCGCCAGCAGCTTGGATTTCGACACTGAAGCTTTCTTT. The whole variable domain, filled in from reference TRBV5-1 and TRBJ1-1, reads KAGVTQTPRYLIKTRGQQVTLSCSPISGHRSVSWYQQTPGQGLQFLFEYFSETQRNKGNFPGRFSGRQFSNSRSEMNVSTLELGDSALYLCASSLDFDTEAFFGQGTRLTVV.

This CDR3 is CASSPTGPSYNEQFF. The CDR3 DNA reads as TGTGCCAGCAGTCCCACAGGACCCTCCTACAATGAGCAGTTCTTC. This sequence joins TRBV28 and TRBJ2-1; D is perhaps TRBD1 (5 bases). Germline CDR1 reads MDHEN; CDR2 reads SYDVKM. The CDR3 spans 15 residues. Trimming took off 5 bases at V and 0 bases at J, with 11 bases between the two ends.

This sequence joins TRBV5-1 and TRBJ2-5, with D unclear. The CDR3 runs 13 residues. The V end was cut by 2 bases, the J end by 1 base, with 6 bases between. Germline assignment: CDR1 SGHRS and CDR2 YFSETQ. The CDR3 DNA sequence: TGCGCCAGCAGCTTCTTTAGCCAAGAGACCCAGTACTTC. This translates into CASSFFSQETQYF.

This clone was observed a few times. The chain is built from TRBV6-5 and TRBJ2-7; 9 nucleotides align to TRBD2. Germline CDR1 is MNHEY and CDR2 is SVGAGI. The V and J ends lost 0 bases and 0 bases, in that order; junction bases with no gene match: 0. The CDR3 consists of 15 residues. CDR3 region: CASSYSSGSSYEQYF. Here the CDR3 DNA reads TGTGCCAGCAGTTACTCTAGCGGGAGCTCCTACGAGCAGTACTTC.

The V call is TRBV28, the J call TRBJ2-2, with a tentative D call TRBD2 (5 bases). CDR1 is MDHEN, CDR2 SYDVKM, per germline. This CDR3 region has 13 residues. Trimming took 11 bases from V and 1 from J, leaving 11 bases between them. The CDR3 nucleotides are TGTGCCGCGAGGGCGGGGAACACCGGGGAGCTGTTTTTT. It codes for CAARAGNTGELFF.

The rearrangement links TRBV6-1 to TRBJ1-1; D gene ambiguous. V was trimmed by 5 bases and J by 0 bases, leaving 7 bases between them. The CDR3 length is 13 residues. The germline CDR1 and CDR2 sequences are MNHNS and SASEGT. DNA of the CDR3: TGTGCCAGCAGTCCCAGGATGAACACTGAAGCTTTCTTT. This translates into CASSPRMNTEAFF.

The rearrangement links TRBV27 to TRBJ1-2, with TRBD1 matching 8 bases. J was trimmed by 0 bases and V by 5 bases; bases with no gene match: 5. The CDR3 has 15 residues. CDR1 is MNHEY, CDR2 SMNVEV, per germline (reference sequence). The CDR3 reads CASSLRGRANYGYTF. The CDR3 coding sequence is TGTGCCAGCAGTCTCAGGGGGCGAGCTAACTATGGCTACACCTTC.

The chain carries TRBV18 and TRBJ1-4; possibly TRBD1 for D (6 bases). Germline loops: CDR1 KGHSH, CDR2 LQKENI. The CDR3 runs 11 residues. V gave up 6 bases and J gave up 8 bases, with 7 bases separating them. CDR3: CASSQGEKLFF. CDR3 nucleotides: TGTGCCAGCTCGCAGGGGGAAAAACTGTTTTTT.

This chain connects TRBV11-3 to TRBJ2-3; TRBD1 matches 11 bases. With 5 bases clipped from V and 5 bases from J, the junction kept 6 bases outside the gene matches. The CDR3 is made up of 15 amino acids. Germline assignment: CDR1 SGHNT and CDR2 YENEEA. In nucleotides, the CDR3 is TGTGCCAGCAGCCCACGGGACAGGGGGATAGATACGCAGTATTTT. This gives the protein CASSPRDRGIDTQYF.

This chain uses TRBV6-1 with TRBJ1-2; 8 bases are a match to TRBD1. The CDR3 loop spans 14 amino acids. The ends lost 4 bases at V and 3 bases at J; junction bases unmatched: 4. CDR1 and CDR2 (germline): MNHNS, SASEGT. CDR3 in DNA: TGTGCCAGCAGTGCACTGACAGGGGACTATGGCTACACCTTC. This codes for CASSALTGDYGYTF.

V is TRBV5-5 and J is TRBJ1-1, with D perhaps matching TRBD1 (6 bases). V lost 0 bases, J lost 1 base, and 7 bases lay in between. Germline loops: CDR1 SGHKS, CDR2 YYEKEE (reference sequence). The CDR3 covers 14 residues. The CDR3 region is CASSLVGQNTEAFF. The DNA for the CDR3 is TGTGCCAGCAGCTTGGTGGGACAGAACACTGAAGCTTTCTTT.

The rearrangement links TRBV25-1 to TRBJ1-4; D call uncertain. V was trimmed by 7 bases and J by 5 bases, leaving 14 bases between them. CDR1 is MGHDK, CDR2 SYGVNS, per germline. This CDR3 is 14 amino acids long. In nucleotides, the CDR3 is TGTGCCAGCACCGCTGGCGGCTTGAATGAAAAACTGTTTTTT. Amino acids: CASTAGGLNEKLFF.

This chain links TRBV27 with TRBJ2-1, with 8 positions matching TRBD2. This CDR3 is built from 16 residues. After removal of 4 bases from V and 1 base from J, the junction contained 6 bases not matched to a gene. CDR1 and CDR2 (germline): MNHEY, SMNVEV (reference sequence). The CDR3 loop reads CASSSELAASYNEQFF. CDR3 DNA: TGTGCCAGCAGTTCCGAACTAGCGGCATCCTACAATGAGCAGTTCTTC.

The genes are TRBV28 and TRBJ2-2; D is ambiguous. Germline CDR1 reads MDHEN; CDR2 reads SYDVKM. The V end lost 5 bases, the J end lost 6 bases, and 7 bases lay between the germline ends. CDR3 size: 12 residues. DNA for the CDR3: TGTGCCAGCAGTCCCCCTGCCGGGGAGCTGTTTTTT. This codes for CASSPPAGELFF.

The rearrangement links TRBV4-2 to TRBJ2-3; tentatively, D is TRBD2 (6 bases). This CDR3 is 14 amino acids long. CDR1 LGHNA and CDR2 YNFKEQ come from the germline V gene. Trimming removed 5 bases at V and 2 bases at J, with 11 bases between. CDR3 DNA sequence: TGTGCCAGCAGCAGCCGGGGGTCCACAGATACGCAGTATTTT. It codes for CASSSRGSTDTQYF.

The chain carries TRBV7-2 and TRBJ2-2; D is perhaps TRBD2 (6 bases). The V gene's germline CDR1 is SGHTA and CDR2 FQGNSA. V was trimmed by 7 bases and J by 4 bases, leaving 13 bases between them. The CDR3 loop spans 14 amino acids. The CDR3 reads CASTRGTVTGELFF. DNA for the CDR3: TGTGCCAGCACACGGGGGACGGTCACCGGGGAGCTGTTTTTT.

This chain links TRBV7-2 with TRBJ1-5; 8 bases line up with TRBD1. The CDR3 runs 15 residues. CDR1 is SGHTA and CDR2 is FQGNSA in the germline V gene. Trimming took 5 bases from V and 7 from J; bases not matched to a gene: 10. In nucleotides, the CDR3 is TGTGCCAGCAGCCAGGACAGGGCGGTGAGCCAGCCCCAGCATTTT. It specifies CASSQDRAVSQPQHF.

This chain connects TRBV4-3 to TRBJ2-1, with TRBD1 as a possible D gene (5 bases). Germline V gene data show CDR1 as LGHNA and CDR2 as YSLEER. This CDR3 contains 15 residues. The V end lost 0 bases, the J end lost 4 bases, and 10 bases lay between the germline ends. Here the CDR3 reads CASSQDGARYNEQFF. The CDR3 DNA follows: TGCGCCAGCAGCCAAGATGGGGCGCGGTACAATGAGCAGTTCTTC.

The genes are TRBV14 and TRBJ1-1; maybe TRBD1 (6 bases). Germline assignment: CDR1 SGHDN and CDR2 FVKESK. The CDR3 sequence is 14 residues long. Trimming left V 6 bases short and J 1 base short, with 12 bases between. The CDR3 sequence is CASRHSGQNTEAFF. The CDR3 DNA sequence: TGTGCCAGCAGACACTCGGGACAGAACACTGAAGCTTTCTTT. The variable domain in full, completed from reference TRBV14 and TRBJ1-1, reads EAGVTQFPSHSVIEKGQTVTLRCDPISGHDNLYWYRRVMGKEIKFLLHFVKESKQDESGMPNNRFLAERTGGTYSTLKVQPAELEDSGVYFCASRHSGQNTEAFFGQGTRLTVV.

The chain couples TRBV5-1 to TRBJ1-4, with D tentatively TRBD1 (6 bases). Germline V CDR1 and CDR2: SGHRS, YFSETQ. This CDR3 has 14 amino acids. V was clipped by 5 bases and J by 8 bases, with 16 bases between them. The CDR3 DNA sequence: TGCGCCAGCAGTCCGGGTCCTCAGGGGGAAAAACTGTTTTTT. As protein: CASSPGPQGEKLFF.

CDR3 sequence reads: CSVVTSGGETQYF. As DNA, the CDR3 is TGCAGCGTTGTGACTAGCGGTGGAGAGACCCAGTACTTC. The chain is built from TRBV29-1 and TRBJ2-5; the match to TRBD2 covers 9 bases. J lost 4 bases, V lost 4 bases, and 4 bases had no gene match. Germline V gene sequence: CDR1 SQVTM, CDR2 ANQGSEA. The CDR3 consists of 13 residues.